What follows describes a single T cell receptor beta chain. Its specificity is unknown. One end of the junction is discordant with germline, which a read error may explain. CDR1 is SGDLS, CDR2 YYNGEE, per germline. CDR3 length: 14 residues. The sample comes from a study of blood T cells in healthy people across ages. Next came a second PCR, run for about 6 to 12 cycles, which used a sample-barcoded 5' primer along with a J-beta primer mix. MiXCR, run by TCRdb on the 5' RACE reads, gives a single entry per CDR3 protein. This table holds 800,000 or so distinct CDR3 sequences, approximately 67% found once. Findings and limits, study-wide: While age rose, TCR beta diversity per million T cells dropped in a roughly linear way.

The sequenced material came from blood. V is TRBV9 and J is TRBJ2-1; D is uncertain. This clonotype was obtained from a man younger than 45 in good health. CDR3 region: CANSVGRYYNEQFF. The DNA for the CDR3 is TGTGCCAACAGCGTAGGCCGCTACTACAATGAGCAGTTCTTC.